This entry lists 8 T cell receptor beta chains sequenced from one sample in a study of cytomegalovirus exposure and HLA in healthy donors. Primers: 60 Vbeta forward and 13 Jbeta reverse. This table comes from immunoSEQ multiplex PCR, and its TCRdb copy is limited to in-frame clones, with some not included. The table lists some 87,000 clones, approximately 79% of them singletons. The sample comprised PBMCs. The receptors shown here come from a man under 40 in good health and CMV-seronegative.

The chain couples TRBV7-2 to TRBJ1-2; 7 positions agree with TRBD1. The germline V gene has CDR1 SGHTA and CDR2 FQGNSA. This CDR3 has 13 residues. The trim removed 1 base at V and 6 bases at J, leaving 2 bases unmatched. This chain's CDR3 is CASSLETGNGYTF. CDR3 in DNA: TGTGCCAGCAGCTTAGAGACAGGGAATGGCTACACCTTC.

The CDR3 loop reads CASSLGSGGTGGDEQYF. In nucleotides, the CDR3 is TGCGCCAGCAGCCTAGGTTCGGGAGGGACAGGGGGGGACGAGCAGTACTTC. The rearrangement joins TRBV5-1 to TRBJ2-7, with 11 bases lining up with TRBD1. The CDR3 extends over 17 amino acids. Germline CDR1 and CDR2: SGHRS and YFSETQ. Trimming cost V 4 bases and J 5 bases; bases outside gene matches: 14. Full variable domain (missing parts from reference TRBV5-1 and TRBJ2-7): KAGVTQTPRYLIKTRGQQVTLSCSPISGHRSVSWYQQTPGQGLQFLFEYFSETQRNKGNFPGRFSGRQFSNSRSEMNVSTLELGDSALYLCASSLGSGGTGGDEQYFGPGTRLTVT.

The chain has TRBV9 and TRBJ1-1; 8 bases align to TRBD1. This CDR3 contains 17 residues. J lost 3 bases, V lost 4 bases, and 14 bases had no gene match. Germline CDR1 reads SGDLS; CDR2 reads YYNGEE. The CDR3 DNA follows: TGTGCCAGCAGCCCCCATCTCCCGGGACAGGCGGACACTGAAGCTTTCTTT. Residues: CASSPHLPGQADTEAFF.

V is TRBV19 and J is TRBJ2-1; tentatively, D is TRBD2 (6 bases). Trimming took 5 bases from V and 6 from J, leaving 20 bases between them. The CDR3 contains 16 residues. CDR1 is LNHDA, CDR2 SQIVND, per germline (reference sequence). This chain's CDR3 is CASSAQTRLRGNEQFF. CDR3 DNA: TGTGCCAGTAGTGCCCAGACTAGGCTGAGGGGCAATGAGCAGTTCTTC.

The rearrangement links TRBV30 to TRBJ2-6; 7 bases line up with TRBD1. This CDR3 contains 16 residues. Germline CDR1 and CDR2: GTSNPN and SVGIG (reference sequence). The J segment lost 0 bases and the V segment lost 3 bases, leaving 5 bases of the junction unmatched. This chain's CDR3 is CAWRGQVLSGANVLTF. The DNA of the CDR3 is TGTGCCTGGAGAGGACAGGTACTCTCTGGGGCCAACGTCCTGACTTTC.

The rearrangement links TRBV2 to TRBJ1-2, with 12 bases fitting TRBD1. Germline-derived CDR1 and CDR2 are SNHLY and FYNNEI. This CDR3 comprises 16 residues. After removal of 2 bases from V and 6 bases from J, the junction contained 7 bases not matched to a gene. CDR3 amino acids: CASSETGGQGAHGYTF. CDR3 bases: TGTGCCAGCAGTGAAACTGGGGGACAGGGGGCACATGGCTACACCTTC.

The CDR3 loop reads CASSETGLGPEAFF. Written as DNA, the CDR3 is TGTGCCAGCAGTGAAACTGGGCTCGGTCCTGAAGCTTTCTTT. The chain is built from TRBV2 and TRBJ1-1; D call uncertain. Per the germline V gene, CDR1 is SNHLY and CDR2 is FYNNEI. Trimming stripped 2 bases from V and 6 bases from J, with 13 bases between. This CDR3 has 14 amino acids.

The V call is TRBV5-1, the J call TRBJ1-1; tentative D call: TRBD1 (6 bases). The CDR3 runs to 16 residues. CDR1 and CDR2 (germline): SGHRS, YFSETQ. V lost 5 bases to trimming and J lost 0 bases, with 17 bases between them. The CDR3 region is CASSTIQGSMNTEAFF. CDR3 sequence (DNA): TGCGCCAGCAGTACAATACAGGGTTCTATGAACACTGAAGCTTTCTTT.